A single sample gave rise to the 21 T cell receptor beta chains below, sequenced in a study of T cells after yellow fever vaccination. From the 5' RACE reads, TCRdb called clonotypes with MiXCR, one entry per CDR3 protein. The table lists some 110,000 distinct CDR3 sequences, 7.4% of them singletons, with roughly 2.5% in the top ten. The sequences come from CD4+ T cells sorted from PBMCs, collected approximately 11 days after the first yellow fever vaccination. These receptors came from a man aged 18 to 29 who received the YFV17D yellow fever vaccine.

The genes are TRBV12-3 or TRBV12-4 and TRBJ1-2; no firm D call. CDR3 length: 12 amino acids. Trimming removed 3 bases at V and 6 bases at J, with 8 bases between. CDR3 coding DNA: TGTGCCAGCAGTTTGAGGGTAGATGGCTACACCTTC. Residues: CASSLRVDGYTF.

With respect to this clonotype: A much larger clone is a single base away; this may be a read error. The chain is built from TRBV20-1 and TRBJ2-1; the D gene is possibly TRBD2 (5 bases). Trimming shortened V by 3 bases and J by 4 bases, and 10 bases separated the two germline ends. This CDR3 is built from 13 residues. From germline, CDR1 is DFQATT and CDR2 SNEGSKA (reference sequence). The CDR3 spells CSASGVHYNEQFF. CDR3 bases: TGCAGTGCTAGCGGGGTCCATTACAATGAGCAGTTCTTC.

This chain joins TRBV7-2 and TRBJ1-2; D unresolved. The CDR3 has 12 amino acids. Between the trimmed V and J ends, which lost 5 bases and 3 bases, there was a span of 7 bases. CDR1 and CDR2 from the germline V gene are SGHTA and FQGNSA. CDR3 nucleotide sequence: TGTGCCAGCAGCACCGACCACTATGGCTACACCTTC. Its translation is CASSTDHYGYTF.

This clonotype was seen ten or more times. The V and J genes are TRBV12-3 or TRBV12-4 and TRBJ2-2, with a weak D call TRBD2 (7 bases). The CDR3 is 16 residues long. The germline V and J ends were trimmed by 6 bases and 1 base, with 15 bases remaining between them. The CDR3 sequence is CASRRLGGRNTGELFF. In nucleotides, the CDR3 is TGTGCCAGCAGACGCCTCGGGGGGCGGAACACCGGGGAGCTGTTTTTT.

This clonotype was counted at least ten times. This chain links TRBV7-8 with TRBJ2-3, with 7 bases aligning to TRBD1. The CDR3 is 15 amino acids. The V and J ends lost 4 bases and 2 bases, in that order; junction bases with no gene match: 6. CDR1 SGHVS and CDR2 FQNEAQ come from the germline V gene. Written as DNA, the CDR3 is TGTGCCAGCAGCTCGAGGACAGGTCTCACAGATACGCAGTATTTT. Its protein product is CASSSRTGLTDTQYF.

Many counts were recorded for this clonotype. The chain recombines TRBV5-4 with TRBJ1-5, with D perhaps matching TRBD1 (6 bases). Trimming shortened V by 4 bases and J by 3 bases, and 17 bases separated the two germline ends. The germline V gene encodes CDR1 SGHNT and CDR2 YYREEE (reference sequence). The CDR3 runs to 16 residues. CDR3 coding DNA: TGTGCCAGCAGCCAAGGCGGACAGCCCCCCAATCAGCCCCAGCATTTT. Its protein product is CASSQGGQPPNQPQHF.

The genes are TRBV20-1 and TRBJ2-7; the D is unclear. Germline CDR1 is DFQATT and CDR2 is SNEGSKA (reference sequence). The V end lost 3 bases, the J end lost 2 bases, and 11 bases lay between the germline ends. CDR3 length equals 13 residues. The CDR3 region has the DNA TGCAGTGCTAGTAGGGCACCCCCCTACGAGCAGTACTTC. This sequence encodes CSASRAPPYEQYF.

Turning to this clonotype: A much larger clone differs by one base, so this may be a read error. This chain connects TRBV2 to TRBJ1-5, with D possibly matching TRBD1 (5 bases). Deletions cut 4 bases from V and 4 bases from J, with 14 bases between. CDR1 SNHLY and CDR2 FYNNEI come from the germline V gene. The CDR3 is 15 amino acids. The CDR3 reads CASSARGGRNQPQHF. The CDR3 DNA is TGTGCCAGCAGTGCCCGTGGGGGTAGAAATCAGCCCCAGCATTTT.

This clonotype was picked up many times. DNA for the CDR3: TGCGCCAGCAGCTTGGATTCGACGGAGGGCCGAGAGACCCAGTACTTC. Amino acids: CASSLDSTEGRETQYF. The genes are TRBV5-1 and TRBJ2-5; D is possibly TRBD2 (6 bases). This CDR3 spans 16 amino acids. Germline lookup yields CDR1 SGHRS and CDR2 YFSETQ. With 0 bases removed from V and 4 bases from J, the gap between germline ends came to 16 bases.

In its sample, this clonotype was seen many times. The chain employs TRBV6-4 and TRBJ1-1; D is unresolved. V was shortened by 5 bases and J by 3 bases, with 10 bases between the two germline ends. This CDR3 has 13 residues. Germline V CDR1 and CDR2: MRHNA, SNTAGT. CDR3 sequence: CASSIRADTEAFF. The DNA for the CDR3 is TGTGCCAGCAGTATCCGGGCCGACACTGAAGCTTTCTTT.

This chain uses TRBV29-1 with TRBJ2-2; D perhaps matches TRBD1 (6 bases). The CDR3 is 14 residues long. Germline CDR1 reads SQVTM; CDR2 reads ANQGSEA. Deletions cut 7 bases from V and 3 bases from J, with 15 bases between. This CDR3 is CSAVVGAYTGELFF. CDR3 nucleotide sequence: TGCAGCGCAGTAGTGGGGGCCTACACCGGGGAGCTGTTTTTT.

This clonotype was seen at least ten times. The V and J genes are TRBV7-8 and TRBJ1-4; D is unclear. This CDR3 is 14 amino acids long. From germline, CDR1 is SGHVS and CDR2 FQNEAQ. The V end was cut by 3 bases, the J end by 1 base, with 6 bases between. The CDR3 sequence is CASSFEETNEKLFF. Here the CDR3 DNA reads TGTGCCAGCAGCTTCGAAGAAACTAATGAAAAACTGTTTTTT.

This clonotype occurred many times. The V and J genes are TRBV6-1 and TRBJ2-3; TRBD2 agrees at 8 bases. CDR1 MNHNS and CDR2 SASEGT come from the germline V gene. The CDR3 runs 15 residues. Trimming at V came to 4 bases and at J to 6 bases, leaving 9 bases not matched to a gene. In DNA, the CDR3 is TGTGCCAGCAGTGCGCACGGGGGGGCGGGGGATACGCAGTATTTT. This sequence encodes CASSAHGGAGDTQYF.

This clonotype was seen repeatedly, ten times or more. V and J are TRBV5-1 and TRBJ2-5, with TRBD1 matching over 9 bases. J lost 2 bases, V lost 0 bases, and 8 bases had no gene match. The CDR3 has 17 amino acids. Germline CDR1 reads SGHRS; CDR2 reads YFSETQ. In nucleotides, the CDR3 is TGCGCCAGCAGCTTGGTGGGGGGACAGGGCAATCAAGAGACCCAGTACTTC. This encodes CASSLVGGQGNQETQYF.

J is TRBJ2-5 and V is TRBV11-2; 16 bases fit TRBD2. Germline CDR1 SGHAT, CDR2 FQNNGV. The CDR3 is 18 amino acids. Trimming cost V 5 bases and J 6 bases; bases outside gene matches: 12. The CDR3 here is CASSLSGTSGGAGQTQYF. The CDR3, as DNA: TGTGCCAGCAGCCTTTCCGGGACTAGCGGGGGGGCCGGCCAGACCCAGTACTTC.

The genes are TRBV12-3 or TRBV12-4 and TRBJ2-3, with D possibly being TRBD2 (7 bases). The CDR3 has 16 residues. V gave up 8 bases and J gave up 3 bases, with 21 bases separating them. CDR3 region: CASGGGARSYTDTQYF. The CDR3 region has the DNA TGTGCCAGCGGAGGGGGGGCGAGGAGTTATACAGATACGCAGTATTTT.

This chain connects TRBV5-4 to TRBJ2-7; no firm D call. Germline V lookup: CDR1 SGHNT, CDR2 YYREEE (reference sequence). V lost 6 bases and J lost 7, with 14 bases in between. The CDR3 contains 12 residues. For the CDR3, the DNA is TGTGCCAGCACCGCCAGCTCCAGGGAGCAGTACTTC. The encoded protein is CASTASSREQYF.

This clonotype was seen many times. V usage is TRBV2 and J usage is TRBJ1-1; 7 nucleotides agree with TRBD1. Germline V gives CDR1 SNHLY, CDR2 FYNNEI. V lost 5 bases to trimming and J lost 6 bases; unmatched junction nucleotides: 3. The CDR3 spans 12 residues. CDR3 nucleotide sequence: TGTGCCAGCAGTTGGGACAGTCCTGAAGCTTTCTTT. Its translation: CASSWDSPEAFF.

This clonotype was seen at least ten times. V is TRBV5-1 and J is TRBJ2-2; TRBD2 might be the D (6 bases). This CDR3 is built from 14 residues. Germline CDR1 SGHRS, CDR2 YFSETQ. V was clipped by 5 bases and J by 0 bases, with 8 bases between them. The CDR3 nucleotides are TGCGCCAGCAGGGAGGGCGCGAACACCGGGGAGCTGTTTTTT. Its translation is CASREGANTGELFF.

This clonotype was seen at least ten times. The chain links TRBV7-2 to TRBJ1-1; 10 nucleotides line up with TRBD1. Germline CDR1 is SGHTA and CDR2 is FQGNSA. The CDR3 runs 14 residues. Trimming at V came to 5 bases and at J to 5 bases, leaving 5 bases not matched to a gene. The CDR3 DNA follows: TGTGCCAGCAGCCGGACAGGGGGTTGGACTGAAGCTTTCTTT. It translates to CASSRTGGWTEAFF. Full variable domain (rest looked up from reference TRBV7-2 and TRBJ1-1): GAGVSQSPSNKVTEKGKDVELRCDPISGHTALYWYRQSLGQGLEFLIYFQGNSAPDKSGLPSDRFSAERTGGSVSTLTIQRTQQEDSAVYLCASSRTGGWTEAFFGQGTRLTVV.

This clonotype was seen at least ten times. The chain recombines TRBV7-6 with TRBJ1-3; D may be TRBD1 (5 bases). With 8 bases removed from V and 1 base from J, the gap between germline ends came to 12 bases. Germline assignment: CDR1 SGHVS and CDR2 FNYEAQ. The length of the CDR3 is 14 residues. CDR3 DNA sequence: TGTGCCAGCTACCCGGGGGGATCTGGAAACACCATATATTTT. Its translation is CASYPGGSGNTIYF.